This TCR beta chain was captured by sequencing in a study of blood T cell repertoires in COVID-19. The junction had 8 bases not matched to a gene; V was cut back by 1 base and J by 2 bases. CDR1 and CDR2 from the germline V gene are LGHNA and YNFKEQ. There are 18 residues in the CDR3. This clone has more than one count but fewer than ten. Per the original methods: By means of reference gene primer amplification, nucleated cell counts were estimated. Sequencing used immunoSEQ multiplex PCR; TCRdb keeps in-frame clones, though not all of them. V and J calls plus clone size are reproduced from that table; the DNA served to infer D and trimming. The profile shows around 500,000 clones, roughly 90% of them singletons. Donors in Cohort 3 counted as recovered after two negative PCRs, clearance, or symptom resolution.

This receptor was taken from a woman between 35 and 50 years old who had recovered from COVID-19. Sequenced sample: PBMCs or T cells enriched from blood (not recorded which). The gene calls are TRBV4-2 and TRBJ2-7; the match to TRBD2 covers 13 bases. This CDR3 is CASSQGRGTSGATYEQYF. CDR3 DNA sequence: TGTGCCAGCAGCCAAGGGCGAGGGACTAGCGGGGCTACCTACGAGCAGTACTTC.